This entry lists 5 T cell receptor beta chains sequenced from one sample in a study of T cells after yellow fever vaccination (dated by TCRdb to between 2019 and 2020). The treatment or condition label of this sample denotes: live attenuated yellow fever vaccine strain. The protocol used for the library was 5' RACE. Sequencing was performed on an Illumina HiSeq 2500. TCRdb trimmed public reads at Q25 via fastp, called clones via MiXCR and kept in-frame beta chains. Each entry merges the rows of one CDR3 protein and shows their most common DNA and genes. For this sample the table gives 70,000 or so distinct CDR3 sequences, of which around 7.1% were detected only once. Jointly, the top ten make up more than 25% of the sample. This specimen consisted of CD8+ T cells sorted from PBMCs, obtained around 10 days after the first yellow fever vaccination. The origin of the receptors is a man younger than 35 who received the YFV17D yellow fever vaccine.

This clonotype was counted at least ten times. The chain joins TRBV2 to TRBJ2-3; D is unclear. The CDR3 has 16 amino acids. Trimming took 3 bases from V and 0 from J, leaving 13 bases between them. Looked up from germline, CDR1 is SNHLY and CDR2 is FYNNEI. CDR3 DNA sequence: TGTGCCAGCAGTGACATTGGAGCGACTAGCACAGATACGCAGTATTTT. It codes for CASSDIGATSTDTQYF.

The chain couples TRBV11-2 to TRBJ2-3; the D gene is possibly TRBD2 (6 bases). V dropped 2 bases and J dropped 3 bases, with 15 bases sitting between them. The CDR3 extends over 16 amino acids. Germline-derived CDR1 and CDR2 are SGHAT and FQNNGV. CDR3 sequence reads: CASSLLGGVVTDTQYF. CDR3 coding DNA: TGTGCCAGCAGCTTATTGGGCGGGGTAGTAACAGATACGCAGTATTTT.

This clonotype was seen ten or more times. V and J are TRBV4-3 and TRBJ2-7, with 9 bases identical to TRBD2. CDR1 is LGHNA and CDR2 is YSLEER in the germline V gene. V dropped 0 bases and J dropped 3; count of bases not matched to a gene: 6. This CDR3 is 16 amino acids long. The CDR3 is CASSQDGLAGYYEQYF. CDR3 DNA sequence: TGCGCCAGCAGCCAAGATGGGCTAGCGGGGTACTACGAGCAGTACTTC.

This clonotype has ten or more counts. The chain employs TRBV29-1 and TRBJ2-5, with unresolved D. Trimming cost V 0 bases and J 5 bases, with 4 bases left between them. The CDR3 is 11 residues long. Germline V CDR1 and CDR2: SQVTM, ANQGSEA. DNA of the CDR3: TGCAGCGTTGAAGATCTGGAGACCCAGTACTTC. Translation gives CSVEDLETQYF.

This clonotype was seen only a few times. The chain employs TRBV7-9 and TRBJ2-1, with a possible D match to TRBD2 (7 bases). V shed 4 bases and J shed 8 bases, with 18 bases lying between them. The V gene's germline CDR1 is SEHNR and CDR2 FQNEAQ (reference sequence). The CDR3 spans 15 residues. The DNA for the CDR3 is TGTGCCAGCAGCTCAGCGGGGACAAGCGGCGATGAGCAGTTCTTC. Translation: CASSSAGTSGDEQFF.